A single sample gave rise to the 28 T cell receptor beta chains below, sequenced in a study of T cell repertoires in cytomegalovirus infection. For these TCRs, the target antigens are not known. Using its own MiXCR run on the reads, TCRdb lists one record per CDR3 protein. The data show about 150,000 distinct CDR3 sequences, over 25% seen once. Sequenced material: CD8+ T cells from cultured PBMCs, taken from culture after CMV antigen stimulation. These receptors all come from a human donor in good health (CMV status not recorded). Some clones in this sample may be carry-over from other donors' samples.

This clonotype occurred a few times. The chain has TRBV19 and TRBJ1-1; weak D call: TRBD1 (5 bases). V was pared by 6 bases and J by 0 bases, with 17 bases between. CDR3 length: 16 amino acids. CDR1 and CDR2 (germline): LNHDA, SQIVND (reference sequence). CDR3 in amino acids: CASSVLGRQMNTEAFF. As DNA, the CDR3 is TGTGCCAGTAGCGTGTTGGGACGGCAAATGAACACTGAAGCTTTCTTT.

This clonotype came up many times. The chain links TRBV20-1 to TRBJ2-1, with TRBD2 matching 13 bases. Losses at the gene ends were 4 bases for V and 7 bases for J; bases not matched to a gene: 4. CDR1 and CDR2 (germline): DFQATT, SNEGSKA (reference sequence). This CDR3 comprises 14 residues. CDR3 in amino acids: CSATGTSGVNEQFF. CDR3 DNA: TGCAGTGCTACCGGGACTAGCGGGGTGAATGAGCAGTTCTTC.

V gene TRBV12-3 or TRBV12-4 combines with J gene TRBJ2-5, with TRBD1 matching 7 bases. This CDR3 spans 12 amino acids. Trimming cost V 8 bases and J 5 bases; bases outside gene matches: 5. For the CDR3, the DNA is TGTGCCAGCTCGACAGGGCCCGAGACCCAGTACTTC. Its protein is CASSTGPETQYF.

This clonotype was detected only a few times. CDR3 loop: CASKQGPTNTEAFF. CDR3 DNA: TGTGCCAGCAAACAAGGACCGACGAACACTGAAGCTTTCTTT. The chain has TRBV2 and TRBJ1-1; no clear D. This CDR3 is built from 14 residues. V lost 7 bases and J lost 1, with 13 bases in between. Germline V gene data show CDR1 as SNHLY and CDR2 as FYNNEI.

This clonotype was counted only a few times. The V call is TRBV6-6, the J call TRBJ2-1, with TRBD2 matching over 12 bases. This CDR3 has 12 amino acids. V was clipped by 8 bases and J by 7 bases; unmatched bases: 0. CDR1 and CDR2 (germline): MNHNY, SVGAGI (reference sequence). The chain's CDR3 is CASGLAGNEQFF. The CDR3 nucleotides are TGTGCCAGCGGACTAGCGGGGAATGAGCAGTTCTTC.

The table lists this clonotype with a few counts. This chain uses TRBV19 with TRBJ2-5, with 13 bases fitting TRBD2. The CDR3 is made up of 16 amino acids. Trimming took 3 bases from V and 0 from J; bases not matched to a gene: 1. Germline lookup yields CDR1 LNHDA and CDR2 SQIVND (reference sequence). The DNA for the CDR3 is TGTGCCAGTAGTATTGGACTAGCGGGGGACCAAGAGACCCAGTACTTC. Residues: CASSIGLAGDQETQYF.

This clonotype was recorded a few times. The chain uses TRBV6-1 and TRBJ2-3; D ambiguous. The V end was cut by 5 bases, the J end by 0 bases, with 12 bases between. The CDR3 has 15 amino acids. Germline CDR1 MNHNS, CDR2 SASEGT. CDR3 residues: CASSSQPRSTDTQYF. In nucleotides, the CDR3 is TGTGCCAGCAGTTCTCAACCCCGGAGCACAGATACGCAGTATTTT.

CDR3 bases: TGTGCCAGCAGTTTATGGGACGGACAAGAGACCCAGTACTTC. It translates to CASSLWDGQETQYF. The chain links TRBV27 to TRBJ2-5; TRBD1 or TRBD2 may be the D gene (5 bases each). V gave up 1 base and J gave up 2 bases, with 8 bases separating them. The length of the CDR3 is 14 residues. Germline assignment: CDR1 MNHEY and CDR2 SMNVEV (reference sequence).

The chain joins TRBV27 to TRBJ1-2; D is unresolved. Trimming took off 0 bases at V and 2 bases at J, with 4 bases between the two ends. The CDR3 contains 13 residues. Germline CDR1 and CDR2: MNHEY and SMNVEV (reference sequence). The CDR3: CASSLSNNYGYTF. The CDR3 DNA sequence: TGTGCCAGCAGTTTATCGAACAACTATGGCTACACCTTC.

V gene TRBV7-9 combines with J gene TRBJ2-7, with 10 bases aligning to TRBD2. Looked up from germline, CDR1 is SEHNR and CDR2 is FQNEAQ (reference sequence). V trimming: 10 bases; J trimming: 2 bases; junction bases outside the gene matches: 14. The CDR3 is made up of 16 amino acids. The DNA of the CDR3 is TGTGCCACCTCGAGCCCTCTAGCGGGGGACCCCTACGAGCAGTACTTC. Translation: CATSSPLAGDPYEQYF.

This clonotype has a count of ten or more. The CDR3 here is CASTKGAGELFF. CDR3 sequence (DNA): TGTGCCAGTACGAAGGGGGCCGGGGAGCTGTTTTTT. The chain is built from TRBV12-3 or TRBV12-4 and TRBJ2-2, with a weak D call TRBD1 (6 bases). The CDR3 is 12 residues long. The V end lost 9 bases, the J end lost 6 bases, and 11 bases lay between the germline ends.

This clonotype was seen ten or more times. This chain joins TRBV12-3 or TRBV12-4 and TRBJ2-7, with 10 bases matching TRBD1. The CDR3 length is 14 residues. V shed 6 bases, J shed 1 base, and the junction held 3 bases outside the gene matches. The CDR3 DNA sequence: TGTGCCAGCAGGTCGGGACAGGGGTCCTACGAGCAGTACTTC. It is translated as CASRSGQGSYEQYF.

This clonotype was seen ten or more times. The chain recombines TRBV6-6 with TRBJ1-2, with D possibly TRBD1 on 5 matching bases. Germline V lookup: CDR1 MNHNY, CDR2 SVGAGI (reference sequence). The V and J ends lost 4 bases and 3 bases respectively, with 12 bases between them. This CDR3 region has 14 residues. CDR3 nucleotide sequence: TGTGCCAGCAGTTCCCTCGGGGACCACTATGGCTACACCTTC. It codes for CASSSLGDHYGYTF.

The chain employs TRBV12-3 or TRBV12-4 and TRBJ2-2; possible D gene TRBD1, 7 bases. V lost 6 bases and J 2 bases, leaving 16 bases between the germline ends. The CDR3 covers 16 residues. CDR3 in amino acids: CASSRGTEFNTGELFF. The DNA of the CDR3 is TGTGCCAGCAGCCGGGGGACAGAGTTTAACACCGGGGAGCTGTTTTTT.

This sequence joins TRBV20-1 and TRBJ2-3, with a weak D call TRBD2 (6 bases). Germline V gives CDR1 DFQATT, CDR2 SNEGSKA (reference sequence). V lost 6 bases and J 8 bases, leaving 9 bases between the germline ends. The CDR3 is 10 residues long. In DNA form, the CDR3 reads TGCAGTGCCGGGACTTTTACGCAGTATTTT. This codes for CSAGTFTQYF.

This clonotype showed up many times. The rearrangement uses TRBV20-1 and TRBJ2-5; possible D gene TRBD2, 5 bases. The V gene lost 0 bases and the J gene lost 0 bases, with 8 bases spanning the gap. The germline gives CDR1 DFQATT, CDR2 SNEGSKA (reference sequence). The CDR3 has 14 residues. Here the CDR3 reads CSARDRRYQETQYF. CDR3 sequence (DNA): TGCAGTGCTAGAGACAGGAGGTACCAAGAGACCCAGTACTTC.

The chain joins TRBV7-7 to TRBJ1-1; unclear D gene. Germline CDR1 is SSHAT and CDR2 is FNYEAQ (reference sequence). Trimming took 2 bases from V and 1 from J, leaving 5 bases between them. This CDR3 spans 13 amino acids. This CDR3 reads CASSLNENTEAFF. For the CDR3, the DNA is TGTGCCAGCAGCTTAAACGAGAACACTGAAGCTTTCTTT.

V gene TRBV7-6 combines with J gene TRBJ1-2; 11 bases align to TRBD1. The trim removed 3 bases at V and 2 bases at J, leaving 5 bases unmatched. This CDR3 contains 16 residues. The V gene's germline CDR1 is SGHVS and CDR2 FNYEAQ. In DNA, the CDR3 is TGTGCCAGCAGCTTGTCGGGACAGGGGGAGAACTATGGCTACACCTTC. It codes for CASSLSGQGENYGYTF.

In regard to this clonotype: Its ends do not fully match the called genes, so a read error is possible. The chain links TRBV4-1 to TRBJ1-2, with 10 nucleotides matching TRBD1. Germline loops: CDR1 MGHRA, CDR2 YSYEKL. This CDR3 region has 18 residues. This CDR3 is CASSPGPGTGDFGDGYTF. In DNA form, the CDR3 reads TGTGCCAGCAGTCCTGGGCCAGGGACAGGGGATTTCGGGGATGGCTACACCTTC.

In its sample, this clonotype was seen many times. The chain recombines TRBV4-2 with TRBJ1-2; D uncertain. The length of the CDR3 is 16 residues. Trimming removed 3 bases from V and 2 bases from J, with 16 bases in between. Per germline, CDR1 LGHNA and CDR2 YNFKEQ. CDR3: CASSQATSVGNYGYTF. The DNA for the CDR3 is TGTGCCAGCAGCCAGGCCACTTCGGTCGGAAACTATGGCTACACCTTC.

This clonotype was observed at least ten times. V usage is TRBV7-2 and J usage is TRBJ1-3; no firm D call. V gave up 5 bases and J gave up 3 bases, with 11 bases separating them. The CDR3 sequence is 14 residues long. Germline assignment: CDR1 SGHTA and CDR2 FQGNSA. The CDR3 protein is CASSPGPGGNTIYF. In DNA form, the CDR3 reads TGTGCCAGCAGCCCCGGGCCAGGTGGAAACACCATATATTTT. Together with reference TRBV7-2 and TRBJ1-3, the CDR3 gives the full variable domain: GAGVSQSPSNKVTEKGKDVELRCDPISGHTALYWYRQSLGQGLEFLIYFQGNSAPDKSGLPSDRFSAERTGGSVSTLTIQRTQQEDSAVYLCASSPGPGGNTIYFGEGSWLTVV.

The chain carries TRBV6-1 and TRBJ1-2, with a possible D match to TRBD1 (5 bases). V was cut by 6 bases and J by 6 bases, with 11 bases left in between. Germline V gives CDR1 MNHNS, CDR2 SASEGT. CDR3 length equals 12 residues. DNA for the CDR3: TGTGCCAGCAGGGCAGGGAGGGATGGCTACACCTTC. The encoded protein is CASRAGRDGYTF.

In its sample, this clonotype was seen a few times. This sequence joins TRBV6-1 and TRBJ1-4; perhaps TRBD1 as D (5 bases). Germline V CDR1 and CDR2: MNHNS, SASEGT. V shed 7 bases and J shed 0 bases, with 12 bases lying between them. This CDR3 comprises 15 residues. In DNA form, the CDR3 reads TGTGCCAGCAAAAGGGGCGGTGCAACTAATGAAAAACTGTTTTTT. It yields the protein CASKRGGATNEKLFF.

The rearrangement uses TRBV29-1 and TRBJ2-7; D gene ambiguous. V lost 2 bases, J lost 0 bases, and 14 bases lay in between. The CDR3 loop spans 15 amino acids. Germline V gives CDR1 SQVTM, CDR2 ANQGSEA. The CDR3 reads CSVESKGTSSYEQYF. CDR3 bases: TGCAGCGTTGAAAGTAAAGGCACGAGCTCCTACGAGCAGTACTTC.

There are a few counts of this clonotype. J is TRBJ2-1 and V is TRBV27; 11 nucleotides match TRBD2. CDR1 and CDR2 from the germline V gene are MNHEY and SMNVEV (reference sequence). This CDR3 has 17 amino acids. V trimming: 6 bases; J trimming: 0 bases; junction bases outside the gene matches: 7. CDR3 sequence: CASRTTSGGDSYNEQFF. The DNA of the CDR3 is TGTGCCAGCAGAACCACTAGCGGGGGTGACTCCTACAATGAGCAGTTCTTC.

This clonotype has a count of ten or more. This chain links TRBV20-1 with TRBJ1-5; 8 nucleotides match TRBD1. CDR1 DFQATT and CDR2 SNEGSKA come from the germline V gene (reference sequence). This CDR3 spans 14 amino acids. The V gene end was trimmed by 6 bases and the J gene end by 3 bases; junction bases not matched to a gene: 7. The CDR3 spells CSAHPGGNNQPQHF. CDR3 nucleotides: TGCAGTGCCCACCCAGGGGGCAACAATCAGCCCCAGCATTTT.

This chain links TRBV5-8 with TRBJ2-3; D gene uncertain. Trimming stripped 1 base from V and 6 bases from J, with 15 bases between. The germline CDR1 and CDR2 sequences are SGHTS and YDEGEE. The length of the CDR3 is 15 residues. This CDR3 is CASSLKRRSRDTQYF. The CDR3 nucleotides are TGTGCCAGCAGCTTGAAGAGGCGGTCGCGTGATACGCAGTATTTT.

The sample holds many counts of this clonotype. The V gene is TRBV6-1, the J gene TRBJ1-5; D unclear. Germline V gene lookup returns CDR1 MNHNS and CDR2 SASEGT. The ends were cut back, 1 base at V and 0 bases at J, with 7 bases in the middle. The CDR3 is 15 residues long. The CDR3 sequence is CASSEGPSSNQPQHF. CDR3 in DNA: TGTGCCAGCAGTGAAGGACCGAGTAGCAATCAGCCCCAGCATTTT.